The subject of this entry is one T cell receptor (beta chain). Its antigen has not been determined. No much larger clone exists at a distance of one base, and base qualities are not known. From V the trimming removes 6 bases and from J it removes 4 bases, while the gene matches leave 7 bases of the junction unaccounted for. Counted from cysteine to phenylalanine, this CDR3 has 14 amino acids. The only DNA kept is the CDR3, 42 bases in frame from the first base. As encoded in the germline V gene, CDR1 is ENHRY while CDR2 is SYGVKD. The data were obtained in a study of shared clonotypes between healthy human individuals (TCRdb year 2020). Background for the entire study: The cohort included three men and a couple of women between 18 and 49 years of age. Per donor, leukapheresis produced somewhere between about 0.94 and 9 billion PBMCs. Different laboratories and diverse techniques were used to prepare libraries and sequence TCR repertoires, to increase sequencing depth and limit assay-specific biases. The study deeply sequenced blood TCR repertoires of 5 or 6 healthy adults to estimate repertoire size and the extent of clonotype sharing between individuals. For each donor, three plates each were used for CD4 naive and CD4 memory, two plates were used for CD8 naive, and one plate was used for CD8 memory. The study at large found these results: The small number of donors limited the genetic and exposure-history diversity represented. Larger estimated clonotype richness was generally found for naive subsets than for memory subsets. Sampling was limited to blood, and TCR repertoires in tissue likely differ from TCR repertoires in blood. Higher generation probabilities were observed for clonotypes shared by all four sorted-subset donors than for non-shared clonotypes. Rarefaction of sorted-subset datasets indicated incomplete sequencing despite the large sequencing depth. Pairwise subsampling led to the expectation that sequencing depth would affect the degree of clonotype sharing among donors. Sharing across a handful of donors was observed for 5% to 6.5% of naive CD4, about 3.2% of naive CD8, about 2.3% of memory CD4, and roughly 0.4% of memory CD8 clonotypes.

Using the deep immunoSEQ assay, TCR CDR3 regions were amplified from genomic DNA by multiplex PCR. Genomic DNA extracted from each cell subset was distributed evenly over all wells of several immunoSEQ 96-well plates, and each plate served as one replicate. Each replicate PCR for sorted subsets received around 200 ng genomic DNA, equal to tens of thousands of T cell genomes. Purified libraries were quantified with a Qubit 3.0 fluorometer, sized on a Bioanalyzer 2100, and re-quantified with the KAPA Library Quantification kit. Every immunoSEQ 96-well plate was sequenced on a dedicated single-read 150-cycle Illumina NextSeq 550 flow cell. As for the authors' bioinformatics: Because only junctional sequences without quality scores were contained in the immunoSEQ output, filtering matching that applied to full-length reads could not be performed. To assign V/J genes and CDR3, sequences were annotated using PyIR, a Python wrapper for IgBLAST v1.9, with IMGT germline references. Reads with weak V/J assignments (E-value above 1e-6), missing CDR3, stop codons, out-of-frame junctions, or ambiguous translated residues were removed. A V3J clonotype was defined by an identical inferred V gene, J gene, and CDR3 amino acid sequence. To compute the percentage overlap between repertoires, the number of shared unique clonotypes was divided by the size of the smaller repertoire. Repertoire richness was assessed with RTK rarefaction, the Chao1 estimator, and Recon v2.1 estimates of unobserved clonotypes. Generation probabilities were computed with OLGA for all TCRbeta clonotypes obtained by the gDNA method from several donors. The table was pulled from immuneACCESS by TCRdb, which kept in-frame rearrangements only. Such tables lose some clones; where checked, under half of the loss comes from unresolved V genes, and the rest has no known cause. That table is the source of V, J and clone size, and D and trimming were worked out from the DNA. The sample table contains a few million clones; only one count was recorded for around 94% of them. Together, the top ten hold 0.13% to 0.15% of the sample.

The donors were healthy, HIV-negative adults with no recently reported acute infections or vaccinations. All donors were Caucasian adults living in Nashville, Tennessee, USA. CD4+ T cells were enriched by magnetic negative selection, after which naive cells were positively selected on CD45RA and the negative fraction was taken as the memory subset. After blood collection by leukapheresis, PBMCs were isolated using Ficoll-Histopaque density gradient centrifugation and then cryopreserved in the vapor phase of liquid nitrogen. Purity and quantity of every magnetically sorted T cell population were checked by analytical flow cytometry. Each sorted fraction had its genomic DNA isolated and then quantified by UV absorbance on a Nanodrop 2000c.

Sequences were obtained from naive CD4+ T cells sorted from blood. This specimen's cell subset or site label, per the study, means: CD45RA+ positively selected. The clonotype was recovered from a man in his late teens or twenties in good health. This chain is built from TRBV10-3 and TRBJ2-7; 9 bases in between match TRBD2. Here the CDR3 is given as CAIRDSGGGYEQYF. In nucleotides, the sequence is TGTGCCATCAGAGATAGCGGGGGCGGTTACGAGCAGTACTTC.